These 25 T cell receptor beta chains were sequenced from one sample in a study of T cells after yellow fever vaccination. TCRdb itself ran the 5' RACE reads through MiXCR, one entry per CDR3 protein. The sample shows around 330,000 distinct CDR3 sequences, around 4% of them seen only once. The sample in question was PBMCs, obtained on the day of the yellow fever booster vaccination. These receptors were obtained from a man younger than 30 who received the YFV17D yellow fever vaccine.

With respect to this clonotype: This could be a read error, since a much larger clone is one nucleotide away. The rearrangement uses TRBV20-1 and TRBJ1-5; 7 bases fit TRBD1. V shed 3 bases, J shed 4 bases, and the junction held 9 bases outside the gene matches. The CDR3 sequence is 15 residues long. Germline CDR1 and CDR2: DFQATT and SNEGSKA (reference sequence). This CDR3 is CSASGGTATNQPQHF. In nucleotides, the CDR3 is TGCAGTGCTAGTGGAGGGACAGCTACTAATCAGCCCCAGCATTTT.

V is TRBV5-1 and J is TRBJ2-2; D is uncertain. This CDR3 is built from 13 residues. The V end lost 3 bases, the J end lost 2 bases, and 5 bases lay between the germline ends. CDR1 SGHRS and CDR2 YFSETQ come from the germline V gene. This chain's CDR3 is CASSSDNTGELFF. The CDR3 bases are TGCGCCAGCAGCTCAGATAACACCGGGGAGCTGTTTTTT. The full variable domain, in which reference TRBV5-1 and TRBJ2-2 provide the parts outside the CDR3, is KAGVTQTPRYLIKTRGQQVTLSCSPISGHRSVSWYQQTPGQGLQFLFEYFSETQRNKGNFPGRFSGRQFSNSRSEMNVSTLELGDSALYLCASSSDNTGELFFGEGSRLTVL.

The chain is built from TRBV19 and TRBJ2-4; D may match TRBD1 or TRBD2 (5 bases each). Germline CDR1 and CDR2: LNHDA and SQIVND (reference sequence). The CDR3 sequence is 16 residues long. Trimming stripped 4 bases from V and 4 bases from J, with 17 bases between. CDR3 amino acids: CASSRPGPGLKNIQYF. CDR3 sequence (DNA): TGTGCCAGTAGTAGACCGGGACCTGGACTTAAAAACATTCAGTACTTC.

This clonotype was recorded many times. V is TRBV7-2 and J is TRBJ2-3; 12 bases agree with TRBD2. From germline, CDR1 is SGHTA and CDR2 FQGNSA. V was pared by 5 bases and J by 6 bases, with 9 bases of the junction left unmatched. The CDR3 contains 16 residues. The CDR3 region is CASSRRLAGVADTQYF. CDR3 DNA: TGTGCCAGCAGCCGAAGACTAGCGGGGGTAGCGGATACGCAGTATTTT. Full variable domain (outside the CDR3, taken from reference TRBV7-2 and TRBJ2-3): GAGVSQSPSNKVTEKGKDVELRCDPISGHTALYWYRQSLGQGLEFLIYFQGNSAPDKSGLPSDRFSAERTGGSVSTLTIQRTQQEDSAVYLCASSRRLAGVADTQYFGPGTRLTVL.

This clonotype occurred many times. The chain recombines TRBV28 with TRBJ2-7; 7 positions match TRBD1. Trimming took 8 bases from V and 4 from J; bases not matched to a gene: 11. CDR1 is MDHEN, CDR2 SYDVKM, per germline. CDR3 length equals 14 residues. CDR3 protein: CASATGITSYEQYV. The CDR3 region has the DNA TGTGCCAGCGCGACAGGGATTACCTCTTACGAGCAGTACGTC.

This clonotype came up a few times. The chain links TRBV6-5 to TRBJ2-3, with 8 positions matching TRBD2. Germline CDR1 MNHEY, CDR2 SVGAGI. J was trimmed by 0 bases and V by 6 bases; bases with no gene match: 5. This CDR3 has 15 amino acids. The DNA of the CDR3 is TGTGCCAGCAGGCCAGCGGGGGTGAGCACAGATACGCAGTATTTT. Protein: CASRPAGVSTDTQYF.

This clonotype has a handful of counts. This rearrangement joins TRBV11-2 to TRBJ2-3; the match to TRBD1 covers 7 bases. The CDR3 has 15 residues. The germline V gene has CDR1 SGHAT and CDR2 FQNNGV. V trimming: 3 bases; J trimming: 4 bases; junction bases outside the gene matches: 7. This CDR3 reads CASSLADRQADTQYF. The DNA for the CDR3 is TGTGCCAGCAGCTTGGCGGACAGGCAGGCAGATACGCAGTATTTT.

This clonotype was picked up a small number of times. The CDR3 loop is CASSSPEGAGGELFF. The CDR3 region has the DNA TGTGCCAGTAGTAGCCCCGAGGGGGCCGGCGGGGAGCTGTTTTTT. The chain combines TRBV19 with TRBJ2-2; 7 positions agree with TRBD1. CDR3 length: 15 residues. The V gene's germline CDR1 is LNHDA and CDR2 SQIVND (reference sequence). Trimming cost V 4 bases and J 7 bases; bases outside gene matches: 9.

This clonotype has just a few counts. The chain uses TRBV18 and TRBJ2-7; TRBD1 aligns across 10 bases. The CDR3 covers 14 residues. CDR1 KGHSH and CDR2 LQKENI come from the germline V gene. Losses at the gene ends were 5 bases for V and 6 bases for J; bases not matched to a gene: 7. CDR3 amino acids: CASSAGQGSLEQYF. In DNA form, the CDR3 reads TGTGCCAGCTCAGCGGGACAGGGGTCCCTCGAGCAGTACTTC.

This clonotype was recorded at least ten times. The CDR3 here is CASSVGWDRGSPLHF. DNA for the CDR3: TGTGCCAGCAGCGTTGGGTGGGACAGGGGTTCACCCCTCCACTTT. This chain links TRBV5-4 with TRBJ1-6; TRBD1 aligns across 10 bases. V gave up 4 bases and J gave up 9 bases; unmatched junction bases: 7. The V gene's germline CDR1 is SGHNT and CDR2 YYREEE (reference sequence). The length of the CDR3 is 15 residues.

This clonotype showed up just a few times. This chain uses TRBV7-8 with TRBJ2-7; D is possibly TRBD1 (5 bases). The germline V gene has CDR1 SGHVS and CDR2 FQNEAQ. Trimming took off 2 bases at V and 4 bases at J, with 15 bases between the two ends. There are 15 residues in the CDR3. The CDR3, as DNA: TGTGCCAGCAGCTTAATAAGGGGCCCACCTTACGAGCAGTACGTC. Its protein product is CASSLIRGPPYEQYV.

Many counts were recorded for this clonotype. The rearrangement uses TRBV7-9 and TRBJ2-2; D is perhaps TRBD1 (5 bases). The CDR3 has 15 residues. Germline-derived CDR1 and CDR2 are SEHNR and FQNEAQ (reference sequence). Deletions cut 4 bases from V and 5 bases from J, with 14 bases between. The CDR3 DNA is TGTGCCAGCAGCTCGCAGGGTTGGAGAACCGGGGAGCTGTTTTTT. Residues: CASSSQGWRTGELFF. The whole variable domain, remainder taken from reference TRBV7-9 and TRBJ2-2, is DTGVSQNPRHKITKRGQNVTFRCDPISEHNRLYWYRQTLGQGPEFLTYFQNEAQLEKSRLLSDRFSAERPKGSFSTLEIQRTEQGDSAMYLCASSSQGWRTGELFFGEGSRLTVL.

Ten or more counts support this clonotype. The V gene is TRBV6-2 or TRBV6-3, the J gene TRBJ1-6, with D perhaps matching TRBD1 (5 bases). Germline lookup yields CDR1 MNHEY and CDR2 SVGEGT. The CDR3 is 17 amino acids. The V gene lost 2 bases and the J gene lost 2 bases, with 13 bases spanning the gap. CDR3 DNA sequence: TGTGCCAGCAGTTACCCGATTGGGGGGACCTATAATTCACCCCTCCACTTT. As protein: CASSYPIGGTYNSPLHF.

This clonotype was seen many times. The gene calls are TRBV7-2 and TRBJ1-2, with D perhaps matching TRBD1 (5 bases). Germline V gene sequence: CDR1 SGHTA, CDR2 FQGNSA. The CDR3 spans 13 residues. V gave up 6 bases and J gave up 1 base, with 9 bases separating them. The CDR3 sequence is CASRPDSNYGYTF. As DNA, the CDR3 is TGTGCCAGCAGACCTGACAGTAACTATGGCTACACCTTC.

The table lists this clonotype with many counts. The rearrangement joins TRBV7-3 to TRBJ2-3, with D possibly TRBD2 on 6 matching bases. The germline V gene encodes CDR1 SGHTA and CDR2 FQGTGA. V shed 4 bases and J shed 2 bases, with 10 bases lying between them. The CDR3 runs 14 residues. The CDR3 sequence is CASSYSGDTDTQYF. Written as DNA, the CDR3 is TGTGCCAGCAGCTATAGCGGCGACACAGATACGCAGTATTTT.

This clonotype was observed many times. The V gene is TRBV6-5, the J gene TRBJ2-5, with a weak D call TRBD1 (6 bases). The CDR3 spans 15 residues. Trimming cost V 0 bases and J 4 bases, with 12 bases left between them. Germline V gives CDR1 MNHEY, CDR2 SVGAGI. The CDR3 DNA reads TGTGCCAGCAGTTACTCGACAGGAGGTGTAGAGACCCAGTACTTC. Translating gives CASSYSTGGVETQYF.

This clonotype showed up many times. This sequence joins TRBV20-1 and TRBJ1-6; D uncertain. Germline-derived CDR1 and CDR2 are DFQATT and SNEGSKA (reference sequence). Between the trimmed V and J ends, which lost 3 bases and 7 bases, there was a span of 7 bases. This CDR3 comprises 12 residues. CDR3 region: CSARPTNSPLHF. The DNA of the CDR3 is TGCAGTGCTAGGCCGACGAATTCACCCCTCCACTTT.

The V call is TRBV7-9, the J call TRBJ2-7; weak D call: TRBD1 (6 bases). This CDR3 region has 16 residues. Germline V gives CDR1 SEHNR, CDR2 FQNEAQ (reference sequence). Trimming took 6 bases from V and 5 from J, leaving 23 bases between them. CDR3 in amino acids: CASRAGSWGLPNEQYF. The CDR3 bases are TGTGCCAGCAGGGCCGGTAGCTGGGGGCTTCCGAACGAGCAGTACTTC.

This clonotype was counted a few times. The CDR3 sequence: CASSPRTSGSYNEQFF. CDR3 nucleotide sequence: TGTGCCAGCAGCCCCCGGACTAGCGGGTCCTACAATGAGCAGTTCTTC. The V gene is TRBV7-9, the J gene TRBJ2-1, with TRBD2 matching 11 bases. V lost 5 bases to trimming and J lost 1 base; unmatched junction nucleotides: 4. CDR1 and CDR2 (germline): SEHNR, FQNEAQ (reference sequence). The CDR3 runs to 16 residues. Looking up the rest from reference TRBV7-9 and TRBJ2-1 gives the full variable domain: DTGVSQNPRHKITKRGQNVTFRCDPISEHNRLYWYRQTLGQGPEFLTYFQNEAQLEKSRLLSDRFSAERPKGSFSTLEIQRTEQGDSAMYLCASSPRTSGSYNEQFFGPGTRLTVL.

This clonotype was counted only a few times. The chain combines TRBV20-1 with TRBJ2-3; no definite D call. The V end was cut by 0 bases, the J end by 1 base, with 8 bases between. Germline V gene sequence: CDR1 DFQATT, CDR2 SNEGSKA (reference sequence). The CDR3 is made up of 14 amino acids. Written as DNA, the CDR3 is TGCAGTGCTAGAGATCCCGATCGCACAGATACGCAGTATTTT. Protein: CSARDPDRTDTQYF.

In regard to this clonotype: A much larger clone differs by one base, so this may be a read error. It is likely a read error, because the conserved phenylalanine at the end of the CDR3 is missing. Because the CDR3's place on the DNA is in doubt, the DNA is left out and the CDR3 is given as listed by TCRdb. This chain connects TRBV28 to TRBJ2-4; the D segment call TRBD2 is taken from the table without a DNA check. Germline V gives CDR1 MDHEN, CDR2 SYDVKM. The CDR3 adds up to 13 amino acids, both ends counted. The chain's CDR3 is CASSLASGAFLGL.

The chain is built from TRBV7-2 and TRBJ1-2, with D unresolved. Germline V lookup: CDR1 SGHTA, CDR2 FQGNSA. This CDR3 has 12 residues. V was trimmed by 6 bases and J by 8 bases, leaving 13 bases between them. The CDR3 is CASRNLLGGYTF. The CDR3 DNA follows: TGTGCCAGCAGGAACCTCCTTGGGGGCTACACCTTC.

This chain connects TRBV20-1 to TRBJ2-6; D remains unclear. V lost 1 base and J 4 bases, leaving 11 bases between the germline ends. There are 15 residues in the CDR3. The germline CDR1 and CDR2 sequences are DFQATT and SNEGSKA (reference sequence). In nucleotides, the CDR3 is TGCAGTGCTAGAGCAATAGACATAGGGGCCAACGTCCTGACTTTC. Its protein is CSARAIDIGANVLTF.

The chain links TRBV30 to TRBJ2-1; 9 nucleotides match TRBD1. The CDR3 runs to 15 residues. V trimming: 4 bases; J trimming: 7 bases; junction bases outside the gene matches: 11. Looked up from germline, CDR1 is GTSNPN and CDR2 is SVGIG (reference sequence). CDR3 bases: TGTGCCTGGATGGAAACCGGGACAGGGAATAATGAGCAGTTCTTC. Protein product: CAWMETGTGNNEQFF.

This clonotype was recorded a few times. V usage is TRBV5-1 and J usage is TRBJ2-1; TRBD2 agrees at 11 bases. CDR1 is SGHRS and CDR2 is YFSETQ in the germline V gene. The trim removed 1 base at V and 12 bases at J, leaving 6 bases unmatched. The CDR3 extends over 14 amino acids. DNA of the CDR3: TGCGCCAGCAGCTTGACTAGCGGGGGCGCGGTGCAGTTCTTC. This codes for CASSLTSGGAVQFF.